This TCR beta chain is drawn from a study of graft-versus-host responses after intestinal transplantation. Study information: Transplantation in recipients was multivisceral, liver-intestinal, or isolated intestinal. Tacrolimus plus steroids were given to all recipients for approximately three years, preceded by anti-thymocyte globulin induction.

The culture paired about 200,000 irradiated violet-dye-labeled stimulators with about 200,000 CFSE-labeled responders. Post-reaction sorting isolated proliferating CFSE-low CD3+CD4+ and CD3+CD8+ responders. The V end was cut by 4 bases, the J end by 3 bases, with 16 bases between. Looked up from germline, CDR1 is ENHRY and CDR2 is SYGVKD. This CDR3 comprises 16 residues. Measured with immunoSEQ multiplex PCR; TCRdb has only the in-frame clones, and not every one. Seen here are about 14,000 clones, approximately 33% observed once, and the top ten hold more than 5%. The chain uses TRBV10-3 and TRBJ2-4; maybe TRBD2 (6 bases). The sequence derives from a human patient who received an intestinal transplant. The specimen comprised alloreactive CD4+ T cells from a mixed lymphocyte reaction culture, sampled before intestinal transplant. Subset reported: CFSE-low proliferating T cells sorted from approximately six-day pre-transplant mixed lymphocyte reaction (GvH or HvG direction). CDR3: CAISGSGQAGKNIQYF. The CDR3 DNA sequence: TGTGCCATCAGTGGGTCGGGCCAAGCGGGCAAAAACATTCAGTACTTC.